A single sample is the source of the 16 T cell receptor beta chains below, sequenced in a study of T cells in Graves' hyperthyroidism and ophthalmopathy. Amplification yielded TCR beta CDR3 regions, with RNA transcripts as the source. RT-PCR in the first round (using the HTBI primer set) targeted the TCR CDR3. TCRdb fed the multiplex PCR reads into MiXCR, producing one record per CDR3 protein. Of 350,000 to 500,000 distinct CDR3 sequences detected, about an eighth appear once; the ten largest clones hold about 5%. The sequenced sample consisted of blood. The receptors originated from a woman younger than 35 with Graves' hyperthyroidism.

The chain uses TRBV9 and TRBJ1-5, with D unclear. This CDR3 is 14 amino acids long. V lost 0 bases and J lost 4, with 8 bases in between. The V gene's germline CDR1 is SGDLS and CDR2 YYNGEE. CDR3 region: CASSVGSDNQPQHF. CDR3 coding DNA: TGTGCCAGCAGCGTAGGGTCAGATAATCAGCCCCAGCATTTT.

The chain links TRBV4-2 to TRBJ2-1; D is ambiguous. Germline CDR1 reads LGHNA; CDR2 reads YNFKEQ. The CDR3 is 12 amino acids. Trimming took off 1 base at V and 10 bases at J, with 8 bases between the two ends. CDR3 residues: CASSQGDYEQFF. The CDR3 bases are TGTGCCAGCAGCCAAGGCGATTACGAGCAGTTCTTC.

This clonotype showed up many times. The J gene is TRBJ2-7, the V gene TRBV30, with 12 bases aligning to TRBD2. V was pared by 6 bases and J by 0 bases, with 6 bases of the junction left unmatched. There are 15 residues in the CDR3. Germline V CDR1 and CDR2: GTSNPN, SVGIG (reference sequence). CDR3 DNA: TGTGCCTGTGCTGTGGGACTAGCGGGCTCCTACGAGCAGTACTTC. It is translated as CACAVGLAGSYEQYF. The variable domain in full, completed from reference TRBV30 and TRBJ2-7, reads SQTIHQWPATLVQPVGSPLSLECTVEGTSNPNLYWYRQAAGRGLQLLFYSVGIGQISSEVPQNLSASRPQDRQFILSSKKLLLSDSGFYLCACAVGLAGSYEQYFGPGTRLTVT.

The CDR3 here is CASSRLPGQGDEQYF. CDR3 nucleotides: TGTGCCAGCAGTCGACTCCCGGGACAGGGGGACGAGCAGTACTTC. The rearrangement links TRBV7-9 to TRBJ2-7; 11 bases line up with TRBD1. Germline CDR1 reads SEHNR; CDR2 reads FQNEAQ (reference sequence). J was trimmed by 5 bases and V by 6 bases; bases with no gene match: 9. CDR3 length: 15 amino acids.

This clonotype was detected many times. The chain links TRBV28 to TRBJ1-1; 8 nucleotides match TRBD1. This CDR3 is built from 16 residues. Germline values: CDR1 MDHEN, CDR2 SYDVKM. J lost 2 bases, V lost 5 bases, and 10 bases had no gene match. In nucleotides, the CDR3 is TGTGCCAGCAGTCCTTGGGACAGGATATTCAACACTGAAGCTTTCTTT. As protein: CASSPWDRIFNTEAFF.

V and J are TRBV7-9 and TRBJ1-3; 8 bases fit TRBD1. Germline CDR1 is SEHNR and CDR2 is FQNEAQ (reference sequence). The CDR3 is 17 residues long. V trimming: 2 bases; J trimming: 3 bases; junction bases outside the gene matches: 9. CDR3 in DNA: TGTGCCAGCAGCTTACTCGCAACAGGGGGTGGTGGAAACACCATATATTTT. It codes for CASSLLATGGGGNTIYF.

This clonotype appeared many times. The chain employs TRBV5-1 and TRBJ2-1; 7 nucleotides line up with TRBD1. CDR3 length equals 17 residues. Germline assignment: CDR1 SGHRS and CDR2 YFSETQ. V shed 0 bases and J 0 bases; nucleotides not matched to a gene: 6. Here the CDR3 DNA reads TGCGCCAGCAGCTTGGGTTTTCGGGACAGCTCCTACAATGAGCAGTTCTTC. Amino acids: CASSLGFRDSSYNEQFF.

In its sample, this clonotype was seen many times. The chain has TRBV11-2 and TRBJ1-5, with unresolved D. Trimming shortened V by 0 bases and J by 10 bases, and 13 bases separated the two germline ends. Germline V gives CDR1 SGHAT, CDR2 FQNNGV. This CDR3 spans 14 amino acids. The CDR3 is CASSLDPGGGPQHF. The CDR3 bases are TGTGCCAGCAGCTTAGATCCGGGCGGAGGTCCCCAGCATTTT. Looking up the rest from reference TRBV11-2 and TRBJ1-5 gives the full variable domain: EAGVAQSPRYKIIEKRQSVAFWCNPISGHATLYWYQQILGQGPKLLIQFQNNGVVDDSQLPKDRFSAERLKGVDSTLKIQPAKLEDSAVYLCASSLDPGGGPQHFGDGTRLSIL.

This clonotype was recorded at least ten times. The V call is TRBV7-3, the J call TRBJ2-2, with 8 bases lining up with TRBD2. The CDR3 totals 16 residues. V shed 5 bases and J 2 bases; nucleotides not matched to a gene: 7. Germline V lookup: CDR1 SGHTA, CDR2 FQGTGA. In nucleotides, the CDR3 is TGTGCCAGCAGCCGGGGGGGCGGGAGCAACACCGGGGAGCTGTTTTTT. It specifies CASSRGGGSNTGELFF.

Many counts were recorded for this clonotype. The chain employs TRBV7-3 and TRBJ2-3; the match to TRBD2 covers 12 bases. Unmatched junction bases numbered 8, after V lost 0 bases and J lost 4 bases. This CDR3 is 18 amino acids long. Germline CDR1 SGHTA, CDR2 FQGTGA. The CDR3 nucleotides read TGTGCCAGCAGCTTAACCGCCTTTGGACTAGCGGGACCAGATACGCAGTATTTT. Its protein is CASSLTAFGLAGPDTQYF.

This clonotype was observed a few times. This chain uses TRBV5-1 with TRBJ2-5; possibly TRBD1 for D (6 bases). This CDR3 region has 14 residues. The germline V and J ends were trimmed by 7 bases and 2 bases, with 15 bases remaining between them. The germline gives CDR1 SGHRS, CDR2 YFSETQ. The CDR3 protein is CASGRGHQQETQYF. CDR3 nucleotide sequence: TGCGCCAGCGGCCGGGGACACCAACAAGAGACCCAGTACTTC.

This clonotype has a count of ten or more. This chain connects TRBV15 to TRBJ2-3, with D possibly being TRBD2 (6 bases). Trimming left V 5 bases short and J 1 base short, with 16 bases between. The CDR3 contains 16 residues. Germline V lookup: CDR1 LNHNV, CDR2 YYDKDF (reference sequence). The CDR3 reads CATSGLEGVGTDTQYF. The CDR3 nucleotides are TGTGCCACCAGCGGGTTGGAGGGAGTGGGCACAGATACGCAGTATTTT.

The sample holds a few counts of this clonotype. In DNA form, the CDR3 reads TGTGCCAGTCTGGACAGAATCAACACTGAAGCTTTCTTT. Residues: CASLDRINTEAFF. J is TRBJ1-1 and V is TRBV19; TRBD1 is a possible D gene (6 bases). Per germline, CDR1 LNHDA and CDR2 SQIVND (reference sequence). This CDR3 has 13 residues. Deletions cut 8 bases from V and 2 bases from J, with 12 bases between.

This clonotype showed up many times. CDR3 nucleotide sequence: TGTGCCAGCAGCCAAGAGCTAGCGGGAGGCACAGATACGCAGTATTTT. Translated, it gives CASSQELAGGTDTQYF. The chain carries TRBV3-1 and TRBJ2-3; 10 bases are a match to TRBD2. Germline V gene sequence: CDR1 LGHDT, CDR2 YNNKEL (reference sequence). This CDR3 spans 16 amino acids. Trimming at V came to 0 bases and at J to 1 base, leaving 1 base not matched to a gene.

The genes are TRBV6-2 or TRBV6-3 and TRBJ1-5, with D possibly matching TRBD1 (6 bases). The germline V gene encodes CDR1 MNHEY and CDR2 SVGEGT. The CDR3 consists of 14 residues. V was pared by 2 bases and J by 6 bases, with 11 bases between. The CDR3 region is CASSYLGGLQPQHF. CDR3 DNA sequence: TGTGCCAGCAGTTACCTTGGGGGGCTTCAGCCCCAGCATTTT.

This clonotype was detected many times. CDR3 sequence (DNA): TGCGCCAGCAGCTTGGGTTCTAGCGGAAACACAGATACGCAGTATTTT. It codes for CASSLGSSGNTDTQYF. J is TRBJ2-3 and V is TRBV5-1; 7 bases line up with TRBD2. V was pared by 0 bases and J by 2 bases, with 6 bases of the junction left unmatched. Germline V gene data show CDR1 as SGHRS and CDR2 as YFSETQ. This CDR3 contains 16 residues.